By share of the sample, the clone carrying this T cell receptor (beta chain) is medium-sized. The target antigen is unknown. Germline trimming cut 4 bases from V and 5 bases from J; bases unmatched to any gene: 7. The CDR3 is 13 amino acids. CDR1 GTSNPN and CDR2 SVGIG come from the germline V gene (reference sequence). The data were taken from a study of T and B cells in COVID-19 patients. Background on the study: Peripheral blood came from COVID-19 patients with active infection or after recovery. Active-infection patients were older, median 67 years, than recovered patients, median approximately 35 years. Findings and caveats of the study: Patients with COVID-19 reportedly showed strongly skewed T cell receptor beta variable and joining gene usage. Early severe-case samples and blood from mildly ill patients during symptoms were in short supply.

TRB rearrangements were amplified by multiplex PCR with BIOMED2 TRB-A/B primers. TCRdb independently ran MiXCR on the multiplex PCR reads; one entry per CDR3 protein. The sample carries about 14,000 distinct CDR3 sequences, less than 35% recorded once. From blood, roughly 240-550 ng of genomic DNA served as TRB template. The sample comprised blood. This chain links TRBV30 with TRBJ2-7; 8 bases match TRBD1. This receptor was identified in a human donor who had recovered from COVID-19. CDR3 residues: CAWTRQGIHEQYF. In DNA, the CDR3 is TGTGCCTGGACTAGACAGGGGATCCACGAGCAGTACTTC.